The clone carrying this T cell receptor (beta chain) was seen ten or more times. Its antigen remains unidentified. Stability of Graves' hyperthyroidism was defined as absent ophthalmopathy progression within 18 months. PBMCs were obtained from 10 ml fresh peripheral blood. Amplification of TCR beta CDR3 regions was performed using RNA transcripts as template. The HTBI primer set served for first-round RT-PCR of the TCR CDR3. TCRdb reprocessed the multiplex PCR reads with MiXCR, giving one entry per CDR3 protein. The top ten hold just under 8% of the sample, which has under 450,000 distinct CDR3 sequences, more than 15% seen once. The sample belongs to a study of T cells in Graves' hyperthyroidism and ophthalmopathy. Deletions cut 5 bases from V and 7 bases from J, with 18 bases between. The CDR3 extends over 15 amino acids. Overall study results and limits: Blood also held most thyroid clonotypes expanded beyond 0.001.

The sample comprised blood. This receptor was identified in a young woman with Graves' hyperthyroidism. The V call is TRBV12-3 or TRBV12-4, the J call TRBJ1-5; possibly TRBD1 for D (6 bases). The CDR3 sequence: CASSPHSGQGQPQHF. The CDR3 coding sequence is TGTGCCAGCAGTCCTCACTCGGGGCAGGGGCAGCCCCAGCATTTT.